The next 27 T cell receptor beta chains were all read from a single sample in a study of Ad26.COV2.S vaccination and SARS-CoV-2 variants. Clones were read by immunoSEQ multiplex PCR, and TCRdb kept only the in-frame ones, dropping some. This table has about 350,000 clones, 85% appearing once. The treatment was: some 20 received Ad26.COV2.S at low or high dose, single or two shots; 5 received placebo; per-sample allocation not given. Repertoires come from day 63 after the first vaccine or placebo injection. The sequencing used peripheral blood, collected in a trial of Ad26.COV2.S vaccine versus placebo. The receptors derive from a person aged 18-65 years who received the Ad26.COV2.S COVID-19 vaccine or a placebo.

This rearrangement joins TRBV18 to TRBJ2-2; D ambiguous. V lost 1 base and J lost 4, with 4 bases in between. The length of the CDR3 is 13 residues. Germline lookup yields CDR1 KGHSH and CDR2 LQKENI. The CDR3 DNA is TGTGCCAGCTCACCACTAGCCACCGGGGAGCTGTTTTTT. Encoded protein: CASSPLATGELFF.

The J gene is TRBJ2-7, the V gene TRBV27; 9 bases agree with TRBD2. With V trimmed by 7 bases and J by 3 bases, 13 bases remained unmatched. The germline gives CDR1 MNHEY, CDR2 SMNVEV (reference sequence). The CDR3 loop spans 16 amino acids. Here the CDR3 reads CASTLNPGLALYEQYF. In nucleotides, the CDR3 is TGTGCCAGCACCCTAAACCCGGGACTAGCCCTCTACGAGCAGTACTTC.

The chain couples TRBV5-1 to TRBJ2-1; TRBD2 matches at 9 bases. In germline, CDR1 is SGHRS, CDR2 YFSETQ. V lost 2 bases to trimming and J lost 10 bases; unmatched junction nucleotides: 7. The CDR3 consists of 14 residues. The CDR3 DNA reads as TGCGCCAGCAGCTTAACAGCGGGGGGCGTGGAGCAGTTCTTC. Protein: CASSLTAGGVEQFF.

The gene calls are TRBV27 and TRBJ2-2, with D hard to call. Germline CDR1 is MNHEY and CDR2 is SMNVEV (reference sequence). This CDR3 spans 12 amino acids. V was trimmed by 4 bases and J by 5 bases, leaving 5 bases between them. The CDR3 nucleotides read TGTGCCAGCAGTTCCGTTACCGGGGAGCTGTTTTTT. It is translated as CASSSVTGELFF.

The gene calls are TRBV9 and TRBJ1-2; no definite D call. Germline lookup yields CDR1 SGDLS and CDR2 YYNGEE. The CDR3 spans 14 residues. The ends were cut back, 1 base at V and 4 bases at J, with 11 bases in the middle. This CDR3 is CASSVMPRSYGYTF. The CDR3 DNA is TGTGCCAGCAGCGTAATGCCCAGGAGCTATGGCTACACCTTC.

The chain combines TRBV5-8 with TRBJ2-5; tentatively, D is TRBD2 (6 bases). Germline CDR1 is SGHTS and CDR2 is YDEGEE. The CDR3 extends over 14 amino acids. Between the trimmed V and J ends, which lost 4 bases and 0 bases, there was a span of 10 bases. Here the CDR3 reads CASSRGDYQETQYF. The CDR3 DNA reads TGTGCCAGCAGCCGAGGGGACTACCAAGAGACCCAGTACTTC. Drawing the rest from reference TRBV5-8 and TRBJ2-5, the complete variable domain is EAGVTQSPTHLIKTRGQQATLRCSPISGHTSVYWYQQALGLGLQFLLWYDEGEERNRGNFPPRFSGRQFPNYSSELNVNALELEDSALYLCASSRGDYQETQYFGPGTRLLVL.

V gene TRBV9 combines with J gene TRBJ2-3; 8 bases match TRBD2. This CDR3 comprises 16 residues. Trimming took 0 bases from V and 2 from J; bases not matched to a gene: 5. Germline V gene data show CDR1 as SGDLS and CDR2 as YYNGEE. In DNA form, the CDR3 reads TGTGCCAGCAGCGTAGCCGCGGGGGGCAACACAGATACGCAGTATTTT. Its protein is CASSVAAGGNTDTQYF.

The gene calls are TRBV6-2 or TRBV6-3 and TRBJ2-7; 9 bases map to TRBD1. CDR3 length: 15 residues. Germline values: CDR1 MNHEY, CDR2 SVGEGT. Trimming removed 4 bases from V and 3 bases from J; junction bases left unmatched: 7. CDR3 coding DNA: TGTGCCAGCAGTTCCCCGGGACAGGGATACTACGAGCAGTACTTC. This encodes CASSSPGQGYYEQYF.

The chain is built from TRBV12-3 or TRBV12-4 and TRBJ2-7, with 8 bases that match TRBD2. After removal of 6 bases from V and 0 bases from J, the junction contained 1 base not matched to a gene. This CDR3 is 13 amino acids long. As DNA, the CDR3 is TGTGCCAGCAGCGGGACTAGCTCCTACGAGCAGTACTTC. Its protein product is CASSGTSSYEQYF.

V and J are TRBV6-2 or TRBV6-3 and TRBJ2-7; D is unresolved. There are 14 residues in the CDR3. CDR1 is MNHEY, CDR2 SVGEGT, per germline. The ends were cut back, 1 base at V and 1 base at J, with 8 bases in the middle. The CDR3 loop reads CASSYFPQSYEQYF. CDR3 DNA: TGTGCCAGCAGTTACTTTCCTCAGTCCTACGAGCAGTACTTC.

The CDR3: CASKRDFTDTQYF. The CDR3 nucleotides are TGTGCCAGCAAAAGGGACTTCACAGATACGCAGTATTTT. The chain recombines TRBV2 with TRBJ2-3; D is possibly TRBD2 (6 bases). The CDR3 contains 13 residues. V dropped 7 bases and J dropped 2 bases, with 10 bases sitting between them. Germline loops: CDR1 SNHLY, CDR2 FYNNEI.

V is TRBV7-2 and J is TRBJ2-1; 7 bases agree with TRBD1. The ends lost 4 bases at V and 9 bases at J; junction bases unmatched: 15. This CDR3 region has 16 residues. The germline V gene has CDR1 SGHTA and CDR2 FQGNSA. The CDR3: CASSSNRQGRASEQFF. CDR3 nucleotide sequence: TGTGCCAGCAGCTCGAATCGACAGGGCCGGGCGAGTGAGCAGTTCTTC.

This chain links TRBV6-2 or TRBV6-3 with TRBJ1-2; D may be TRBD1 (5 bases). The CDR3 is 14 residues long. Germline CDR1 MNHEY, CDR2 SVGEGT. V lost 5 bases, J lost 5 bases, and 15 bases lay in between. Here the CDR3 DNA reads TGTGCCAGCAGTCCGTCCGGGACCCCATATGGCTACACCTTC. This encodes CASSPSGTPYGYTF.

This clone was seen a few times. This chain links TRBV28 with TRBJ1-5, with no clear D. Germline CDR1 MDHEN, CDR2 SYDVKM. V was trimmed by 6 bases and J by 2 bases, leaving 17 bases between them. The CDR3 length is 16 residues. CDR3 sequence (DNA): TGTGCCAGCAGCTCCAAGGGCCAATGGGGCAATCAGCCCCAGCATTTT. Residues: CASSSKGQWGNQPQHF. The full variable domain, in which reference TRBV28 and TRBJ1-5 provide the parts outside the CDR3, is DVKVTQSSRYLVKRTGEKVFLECVQDMDHENMFWYRQDPGLGLRLIYFSYDVKMKEKGDIPEGYSVSREKKERFSLILESASTNQTSMYLCASSSKGQWGNQPQHFGDGTRLSIL.

With respect to this clone: At one boundary the junction diverges from the germline segment, which might be a read error. This chain uses TRBV2 with TRBJ2-1; 13 bases fit TRBD2. Germline V CDR1 and CDR2: SNHLY, FYNNEI. The CDR3 is 15 residues long. The CDR3 here is CASSAQGLAGFEKFF. CDR3 nucleotide sequence: TGTGCCAGCAGCGCTCAGGGACTAGCGGGGTTTGAGAAGTTCTTC.

This clone has only one observation. This sequence joins TRBV30 and TRBJ1-1; D is unresolved. The CDR3 sequence is 13 residues long. V was trimmed by 5 bases and J by 6 bases, leaving 16 bases between them. The germline V gene has CDR1 GTSNPN and CDR2 SVGIG (reference sequence). The CDR3 spells CAWGEGFEAEAFF. CDR3 in DNA: TGTGCCTGGGGGGAAGGATTTGAGGCTGAAGCTTTCTTT.

V usage is TRBV16 and J usage is TRBJ2-7, with D possibly TRBD1 on 6 matching bases. Germline values: CDR1 KGHSY, CDR2 FQNENV. CDR3 size: 15 residues. With 4 bases removed from V and 1 base from J, the gap between germline ends came to 14 bases. This chain's CDR3 is CASSPNLQGSYEQYF. As DNA, the CDR3 is TGTGCCAGCAGCCCGAACTTACAGGGTTCCTACGAGCAGTACTTC.

This chain joins TRBV4-3 and TRBJ2-7; D remains ambiguous. Germline loops: CDR1 LGHNA, CDR2 YSLEER. V gave up 1 base and J gave up 0 bases, with 10 bases separating them. CDR3 length equals 15 residues. The CDR3 nucleotides are TGCGCCAGCAGCCAAGTCTGGACGCACTCCTACGAGCAGTACTTC. Translation: CASSQVWTHSYEQYF.

V gene TRBV15 combines with J gene TRBJ2-2; D is unclear. Per germline, CDR1 LNHNV and CDR2 YYDKDF (reference sequence). The CDR3 length is 14 residues. V shed 2 bases and J shed 6 bases, with 10 bases lying between them. CDR3 in DNA: TGTGCCACCAGCAGACGCAGTGATGCCGGGGAGCTGTTTTTT. It is translated as CATSRRSDAGELFF.

The rearrangement uses TRBV11-2 and TRBJ2-7, with 8 positions matching TRBD1. This CDR3 has 13 amino acids. Germline loops: CDR1 SGHAT, CDR2 FQNNGV. The V gene end was trimmed by 5 bases and the J gene end by 4 bases; junction bases not matched to a gene: 4. The CDR3 region has the DNA TGTGCCAGCAGCCCGAGGGACAGGTACGAGCAGTACTTC. This gives the protein CASSPRDRYEQYF.

The V gene is TRBV5-4, the J gene TRBJ1-2; D is uncertain. This CDR3 has 14 amino acids. CDR1 and CDR2 from the germline V gene are SGHNT and YYREEE (reference sequence). V lost 0 bases and J 4 bases, leaving 10 bases between the germline ends. The CDR3 nucleotides read TGTGCCAGCAGCTTGGGCGGAGTTGGCTATGGCTACACCTTC. This encodes CASSLGGVGYGYTF.

The rearrangement joins TRBV10-3 to TRBJ2-1, with D tentatively TRBD1 (5 bases). This CDR3 contains 14 residues. Germline V gene data show CDR1 as ENHRY and CDR2 as SYGVKD. V lost 6 bases, J lost 6 bases, and 15 bases lay in between. The CDR3 here is CAISENRQGNEQFF. The DNA of the CDR3 is TGTGCCATCAGCGAGAACCGTCAGGGCAATGAGCAGTTCTTC.

The rearrangement uses TRBV5-6 and TRBJ2-3, with 8 bases that match TRBD2. CDR3 size: 16 residues. Germline values: CDR1 SGHDT, CDR2 YYEEEE. With V trimmed by 4 bases and J by 4 bases, 11 bases remained unmatched. As DNA, the CDR3 is TGTGCCAGCAGCCACATTATCCGGGAGGGCGCAGATACGCAGTATTTT. The encoded protein is CASSHIIREGADTQYF.

The gene calls are TRBV25-1 and TRBJ2-2, with D unresolved. V gave up 1 base and J gave up 6 bases, with 9 bases separating them. Germline lookup yields CDR1 MGHDK and CDR2 SYGVNS. The CDR3 covers 14 residues. The CDR3 sequence: CASSELGLAGELFF. The CDR3, as DNA: TGTGCCAGCAGTGAATTAGGGCTCGCCGGGGAGCTGTTTTTT.

The V and J genes are TRBV10-3 and TRBJ2-2; 10 nucleotides align to TRBD2. V was clipped by 7 bases and J by 2 bases; unmatched bases: 4. CDR3 length: 15 amino acids. Germline V gives CDR1 ENHRY, CDR2 SYGVKD. The chain's CDR3 is CAIMGLATNTGELFF. The CDR3, as DNA: TGTGCCATCATGGGACTAGCGACCAACACCGGGGAGCTGTTTTTT.

The rearrangement links TRBV13 to TRBJ2-7; 9 bases map to TRBD1. Germline CDR1 and CDR2: PRHDT and FYEKMQ (reference sequence). The CDR3 length is 16 residues. J lost 1 base, V lost 3 bases, and 7 bases had no gene match. The CDR3 loop is CASSFALGQGSYEQYF. The CDR3 DNA reads as TGTGCCAGCAGCTTCGCGCTAGGACAGGGGTCCTACGAGCAGTACTTC.

The rearrangement joins TRBV6-5 to TRBJ2-5; D not certain. Germline CDR1 reads MNHEY; CDR2 reads SVGAGI. Between the trimmed V and J ends, which lost 8 bases and 5 bases, there was a span of 9 bases. This CDR3 has 11 residues. CDR3 region: CASDFGETQYF. CDR3 nucleotide sequence: TGTGCCAGCGACTTTGGGGAGACCCAGTACTTC.